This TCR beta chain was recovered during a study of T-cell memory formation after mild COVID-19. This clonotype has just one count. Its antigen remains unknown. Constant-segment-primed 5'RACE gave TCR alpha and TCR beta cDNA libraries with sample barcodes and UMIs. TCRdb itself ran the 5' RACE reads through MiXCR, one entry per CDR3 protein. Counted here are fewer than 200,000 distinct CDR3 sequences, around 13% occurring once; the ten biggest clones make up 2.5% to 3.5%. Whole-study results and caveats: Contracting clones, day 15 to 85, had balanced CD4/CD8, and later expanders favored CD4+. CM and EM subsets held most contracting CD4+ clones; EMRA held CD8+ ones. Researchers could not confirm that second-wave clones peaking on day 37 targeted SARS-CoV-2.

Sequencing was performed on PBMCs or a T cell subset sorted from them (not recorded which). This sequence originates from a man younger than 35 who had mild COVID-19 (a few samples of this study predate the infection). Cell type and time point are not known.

The CDR3, as DNA: TGCGCCAGCAGTCGGGTCGATAGCACAGATACGCAGTATTTT. Encoded protein: CASSRVDSTDTQYF. The chain is built from TRBV5-1 and TRBJ2-3; D remains unclear. Germline CDR1 reads SGHRS; CDR2 reads YFSETQ. Trimming took 5 bases from V and 0 from J, leaving 10 bases between them. The CDR3 runs 14 residues. Drawing the rest from reference TRBV5-1 and TRBJ2-3, the complete variable domain is KAGVTQTPRYLIKTRGQQVTLSCSPISGHRSVSWYQQTPGQGLQFLFEYFSETQRNKGNFPGRFSGRQFSNSRSEMNVSTLELGDSALYLCASSRVDSTDTQYFGPGTRLTVL.